Following are 30 T cell receptor beta chains from one sample sequenced in a study of T cells in Graves' hyperthyroidism and ophthalmopathy. Authors of the study amplified TCR beta CDR3 regions from RNA transcripts. Carried out on the TCR CDR3, a first-round RT-PCR used the HTBI primer set. MiXCR was run by TCRdb on the multiplex PCR reads, yielding one entry per CDR3 protein. The table records about 640,000 distinct CDR3 sequences, around 13% of them present only once. What was sequenced was blood. Source of these receptors: a woman aged 45 to 65 with Graves' ophthalmopathy.

V gene TRBV9 combines with J gene TRBJ2-1; the D is unclear. Germline CDR1 is SGDLS and CDR2 is YYNGEE. The CDR3 contains 12 residues. V lost 1 base, J lost 8 bases, and 7 bases lay in between. CDR3 nucleotide sequence: TGTGCCAGCAGCGTATTGGGCGATGAGCAGTTCTTC. Translated, it gives CASSVLGDEQFF.

The sample holds many counts of this clonotype. The V call is TRBV5-1, the J call TRBJ2-3, with 8 bases aligning to TRBD2. This CDR3 comprises 15 residues. The V gene's germline CDR1 is SGHRS and CDR2 YFSETQ. Trimming cost V 0 bases and J 3 bases; bases outside gene matches: 3. The CDR3 nucleotides are TGCGCCAGCAGCTTGGAGGCGGGAGGAACAGATACGCAGTATTTT. Its translation: CASSLEAGGTDTQYF.

In this sample, this clonotype turned up many times. J is TRBJ1-1 and V is TRBV27; 9 positions agree with TRBD1. Trimming took 6 bases from V and 4 from J; bases not matched to a gene: 3. Per germline, CDR1 MNHEY and CDR2 SMNVEV (reference sequence). The CDR3 totals 13 residues. CDR3 residues: CASRNRGRTEAFF. For the CDR3, the DNA is TGTGCCAGCAGAAACAGGGGGCGCACTGAAGCTTTCTTT.

This clonotype showed up many times. The chain employs TRBV12-3 or TRBV12-4 and TRBJ2-2; 7 bases line up with TRBD2. After removal of 4 bases from V and 5 bases from J, the junction contained 4 bases not matched to a gene. The CDR3 has 14 residues. The CDR3 nucleotides read TGTGCCAGCAGTTCGGTGCGGGAGACCGGGGAGCTGTTTTTT. This encodes CASSSVRETGELFF.

CDR3 sequence (DNA): TGTGCCAGCAGTTTTTCGATTCTAGCGGGAGGGCCCGGGGAGCTGTTTTTT. Its protein is CASSFSILAGGPGELFF. The chain employs TRBV28 and TRBJ2-2; TRBD2 matches at 12 bases. Per germline, CDR1 MDHEN and CDR2 SYDVKM. V lost 3 bases, J lost 6 bases, and 8 bases stayed unmatched. The CDR3 is made up of 17 amino acids.

This clonotype was observed a few times. A much larger clone differs by one base, so this may be a read error. V is TRBV20-1 and J is TRBJ2-1; D is perhaps TRBD1 or TRBD2 (6 bases each). This CDR3 has 14 amino acids. Germline V CDR1 and CDR2: DFQATT, SNEGSKA (reference sequence). The CDR3 sequence is CSARWGANYSEQFF. The CDR3 nucleotides read TGCAGTGCTAGGTGGGGGGCGAACTACAGTGAGCAGTTCTTC.

This clonotype was observed at least ten times. The rearrangement links TRBV5-1 to TRBJ1-5; the D gene is possibly TRBD1 (6 bases). CDR3 size: 15 residues. Trimming pared 5 bases from V and 0 bases from J, leaving 12 bases between. CDR1 SGHRS and CDR2 YFSETQ come from the germline V gene. CDR3 sequence: CASSLQGGSNQPQHF. The CDR3 DNA reads TGCGCCAGCAGTTTACAGGGTGGTAGCAATCAGCCCCAGCATTTT.

This clonotype was recorded many times. The rearrangement links TRBV30 to TRBJ1-2; TRBD1 aligns across 8 bases. The CDR3 is 15 amino acids. Germline values: CDR1 GTSNPN, CDR2 SVGIG (reference sequence). CDR3 DNA: TGTGTCTATGGCAGGGGGCGCGACACACTTCATGGCTACACCTTC. Translating it yields CVYGRGRDTLHGYTF. The whole variable domain, filled in from reference TRBV30 and TRBJ1-2, reads SQTIHQWPATLVQPVGSPLSLECTVEGTSNPNLYWYRQAAGRGLQLLFYSVGIGQISSEVPQNLSASRPQDRQFILSSKKLLLSDSGFYLCVYGRGRDTLHGYTFGSGTRLTVV.

V and J are TRBV9 and TRBJ2-7, with 7 bases fitting TRBD2. The CDR3 contains 15 residues. Germline V gene data show CDR1 as SGDLS and CDR2 as YYNGEE. After removal of 0 bases from V and 3 bases from J, the junction contained 6 bases not matched to a gene. This CDR3 is CASSVDGGGFYEQYF. CDR3 in DNA: TGTGCCAGCAGCGTAGACGGGGGAGGGTTCTACGAGCAGTACTTC.

This chain links TRBV20-1 with TRBJ2-7; D is unclear. Trimming shortened V by 0 bases and J by 4 bases, and 7 bases separated the two germline ends. The germline V gene encodes CDR1 DFQATT and CDR2 SNEGSKA (reference sequence). The CDR3 totals 12 residues. The CDR3 DNA is TGCAGTGCTAGAGATCAGGCTTACGAGCAGTACTTC. Residues: CSARDQAYEQYF.

In its sample, this clonotype was seen a few times. A junction boundary mismatches the germline segment, possibly from a read error. The V call is TRBV27, the J call TRBJ2-5, with 9 bases matching TRBD2. The CDR3 sequence is 12 residues long. In germline, CDR1 is MNHEY, CDR2 SMNVEV (reference sequence). The CDR3 here is CASSYPSGIKHF. CDR3 in DNA: TGTGCCAGCAGTTACCCTAGCGGGATAAAACACTTC.

This clonotype was observed at least ten times. This rearrangement joins TRBV24-1 to TRBJ1-5, with D possibly TRBD1 on 5 matching bases. The germline V gene encodes CDR1 KGHDR and CDR2 SFDVKD. V lost 3 bases and J lost 4, with 12 bases in between. The CDR3 extends over 15 amino acids. DNA of the CDR3: TGTGCCACCAGTGATACCAGGGTAGGAAATCAGCCCCAGCATTTT. Residues: CATSDTRVGNQPQHF.

This clonotype was counted ten times or more. J is TRBJ2-7 and V is TRBV20-1; 7 positions match TRBD1. Germline V gene sequence: CDR1 DFQATT, CDR2 SNEGSKA (reference sequence). J was trimmed by 3 bases and V by 4 bases; bases with no gene match: 12. The CDR3 is 15 residues long. This CDR3 reads CSATPLQGSLYEQYF. The CDR3, as DNA: TGCAGTGCTACCCCGCTACAGGGGTCCCTCTACGAGCAGTACTTC.

In DNA form, the CDR3 reads TGTGCCAGTACTACGACAGGTAGCACAGATACGCAGTATTTT. Protein: CASTTTGSTDTQYF. This chain joins TRBV19 and TRBJ2-3, with D possibly being TRBD1 (6 bases). Between the trimmed V and J ends, which lost 7 bases and 0 bases, there was a span of 11 bases. The CDR3 runs to 14 residues. Germline lookup yields CDR1 LNHDA and CDR2 SQIVND (reference sequence).

This clonotype has a handful of counts. J is TRBJ2-1 and V is TRBV29-1; a weak D match, TRBD1 (6 bases). CDR1 is SQVTM, CDR2 ANQGSEA, per germline. Trimming left V 6 bases short and J 8 bases short, with 17 bases between. CDR3 size: 13 residues. Written as DNA, the CDR3 is TGCAGCGTCGCCCCGCCAAACAGGGATGAGCAGTTCTTC. Protein product: CSVAPPNRDEQFF.

The rearrangement uses TRBV15 and TRBJ2-7, with TRBD2 identical over 11 bases. This CDR3 has 17 residues. Germline V gene data show CDR1 as LNHNV and CDR2 as YYDKDF (reference sequence). After removal of 1 base from V and 9 bases from J, the junction contained 14 bases not matched to a gene. DNA of the CDR3: TGTGCCACCAGCAGAGGACCCGGGACTAGCGGTAGAGAGGGGCAGTACTTC. It codes for CATSRGPGTSGREGQYF.

The V call is TRBV4-2, the J call TRBJ2-7; 9 nucleotides agree with TRBD2. Losses at the gene ends were 1 base for V and 5 bases for J; bases not matched to a gene: 6. CDR1 and CDR2 (germline): LGHNA, YNFKEQ. The CDR3 loop spans 15 amino acids. CDR3 amino acids: CASSQAPGTSHEQYF. CDR3 DNA: TGTGCCAGCAGCCAAGCACCCGGGACTAGCCACGAGCAGTACTTC.

This clonotype was counted ten times or more. The J gene is TRBJ2-3, the V gene TRBV28, with TRBD2 identical over 15 bases. Trimming removed 3 bases from V and 3 bases from J; junction bases left unmatched: 4. Germline V lookup: CDR1 MDHEN, CDR2 SYDVKM. There are 17 residues in the CDR3. The CDR3 nucleotides are TGTGCCAGCAGTTTGGGACTAGCGGGAGGTATTACAGATACGCAGTATTTT. Translated: CASSLGLAGGITDTQYF.

This clonotype occurred many times. The V call is TRBV11-3, the J call TRBJ2-5; D might be TRBD2 (5 bases). The CDR3 runs to 14 residues. Germline assignment: CDR1 SGHNT and CDR2 YENEEA. The germline V and J ends were trimmed by 4 bases and 5 bases, with 14 bases remaining between them. The CDR3 protein is CASSSLASRETQYF. Written as DNA, the CDR3 is TGTGCCAGCAGCTCCCTAGCCTCCCGGGAGACCCAGTACTTC.

A few counts support this clonotype. This sequence joins TRBV25-1 and TRBJ2-2; D remains unclear. V shed 3 bases and J shed 5 bases, with 4 bases lying between them. CDR3 length equals 12 residues. CDR1 is MGHDK and CDR2 is SYGVNS in the germline V gene. The CDR3 nucleotides read TGTGCCAGCAGTGACGGTACCGGGGAGCTGTTTTTT. Translating it yields CASSDGTGELFF. Filled out from reference TRBV25-1 and TRBJ2-2, the complete variable domain reads EADIYQTPRYLVIGTGKKITLECSQTMGHDKMYWYQQDPGMELHLIHYSYGVNSTEKGDLSSESTVSRIRTEHFPLTLESARPSHTSQYLCASSDGTGELFFGEGSRLTVL.

V gene TRBV19 combines with J gene TRBJ2-2, with 10 bases aligning to TRBD1. The V gene end was trimmed by 2 bases and the J gene end by 6 bases; junction bases not matched to a gene: 3. This CDR3 spans 15 amino acids. The germline CDR1 and CDR2 sequences are LNHDA and SQIVND (reference sequence). Written as DNA, the CDR3 is TGTGCCAGTAGTATACAGACAGGGGGCTCCGGGGAGCTGTTTTTT. Amino acids: CASSIQTGGSGELFF.

The V and J genes are TRBV20-1 and TRBJ2-5, with D perhaps matching TRBD2 (9 bases). In germline, CDR1 is DFQATT, CDR2 SNEGSKA (reference sequence). This CDR3 spans 14 amino acids. The CDR3 loop is CSAGGGRAKGTQYF. The CDR3 DNA sequence: TGCAGCGCAGGGGGCGGGAGGGCCAAGGGGACCCAGTACTTC.

About this clonotype itself: This may come from a read error, since a much larger clone is one base off. V is TRBV6-2 or TRBV6-3 and J is TRBJ2-2, with TRBD2 identical over 9 bases. The germline V gene has CDR1 MNHEY and CDR2 SVGEGT. The CDR3 is made up of 19 amino acids. J lost 5 bases, V lost 2 bases, and 15 bases had no gene match. DNA of the CDR3: TGTGCCAGCAGTTACGCCATTTCCTCTAGCGGGACTAATACCGGGGAGCTGTTTTTT. Amino acid sequence: CASSYAISSSGTNTGELFF.

This clonotype has ten or more counts. The chain couples TRBV27 to TRBJ1-1; D not resolved. Between the trimmed V and J ends, which lost 2 bases and 1 base, there was a span of 8 bases. This CDR3 is built from 14 residues. Per germline, CDR1 MNHEY and CDR2 SMNVEV (reference sequence). This CDR3 reads CASSLRFTNTEAFF. For the CDR3, the DNA is TGTGCCAGCAGTTTACGGTTTACGAACACTGAAGCTTTCTTT.

This chain links TRBV28 with TRBJ2-1; no clear D gene. Germline V CDR1 and CDR2: MDHEN, SYDVKM. The CDR3 totals 12 residues. Trimming shortened V by 2 bases and J by 16 bases, and 15 bases separated the two germline ends. The CDR3 nucleotides read TGTGCCAGCAGTTTACGTTGGGCACCCCCTTTCTTC. It yields the protein CASSLRWAPPFF.

This clonotype was seen many times. One junction end disagrees with the germline gene, perhaps due to a read error. The rearrangement joins TRBV7-7 to TRBJ2-5; TRBD2 aligns across 14 bases. From germline, CDR1 is SSHAT and CDR2 FNYEAQ (reference sequence). This CDR3 is built from 17 residues. The CDR3 protein is CASSSSTSGRAGETQYF. Written as DNA, the CDR3 is TGTGCTAGCAGCTCCTCGACTAGCGGGAGGGCCGGGGAGACCCAGTACTTC.

The V and J genes are TRBV5-8 and TRBJ2-7; TRBD2 matches 8 bases. Germline lookup yields CDR1 SGHTS and CDR2 YDEGEE. J was trimmed by 5 bases and V by 2 bases; bases with no gene match: 12. This CDR3 is built from 16 residues. This chain's CDR3 is CASSFASGRSRNEQYF. In DNA form, the CDR3 reads TGTGCCAGCAGCTTTGCCAGCGGGAGAAGTCGAAACGAGCAGTACTTC.

The CDR3 loop is CASSPNGALGTDTQYF. The CDR3, as DNA: TGTGCCAGCAGCCCAAACGGGGCTCTGGGCACAGATACGCAGTATTTT. The gene calls are TRBV7-9 and TRBJ2-3, with D possibly being TRBD1 or TRBD2 (5 bases each). Germline CDR1 reads SEHNR; CDR2 reads FQNEAQ (reference sequence). V lost 5 bases, J lost 1 base, and 16 bases lay in between. The CDR3 spans 16 residues.

This clonotype was observed at least ten times. The genes are TRBV20-1 and TRBJ2-5; 7 bases agree with TRBD1. The germline gives CDR1 DFQATT, CDR2 SNEGSKA (reference sequence). The CDR3 contains 14 residues. The J segment lost 2 bases and the V segment lost 5 bases, leaving 8 bases of the junction unmatched. The CDR3 DNA follows: TGCAGTGCTCACGATGACAGGGAACAAGAGACCCAGTACTTC. The encoded protein is CSAHDDREQETQYF.

There are a few counts of this clonotype. The chain carries TRBV29-1 and TRBJ1-3, with 8 bases aligning to TRBD1. The CDR3 runs to 13 residues. CDR1 and CDR2 (germline): SQVTM, ANQGSEA. V trimming: 7 bases; J trimming: 2 bases; junction bases outside the gene matches: 4. The CDR3 sequence is CSAATGAGNTIYF. The CDR3 DNA is TGCAGCGCCGCGACAGGGGCTGGAAACACCATATATTTT.